This T cell receptor (beta chain) derives from a study of T cell responses to AZD1222 COVID-19 vaccine. This clone was detected only once. Here immunoSEQ multiplex PCR was the method, and the copy in TCRdb shows in-frame clones only, minus some. The sample includes about 150,000 clones, 75% to 95% of them seen just once. Pooling of second doses given at about 4 or about 12 weeks was done. This sequence was found in an adult who received the AZD1222 COVID-19 vaccine. This material consisted of peripheral blood, taken 28 days after the second AZD1222 dose.

CDR3 protein: CASSLDPGWQGYYYGYTF. The CDR3 DNA sequence: TGTGCCAGCAGCTTAGACCCCGGGTGGCAGGGATACTACTATGGCTACACCTTC. V gene TRBV7-9 combines with J gene TRBJ1-2; a weak D match, TRBD1 (5 bases). The CDR3 runs to 18 residues. V shed 1 base and J shed 3 bases, with 21 bases lying between them. Per the germline V gene, CDR1 is SEHNR and CDR2 is FQNEAQ (reference sequence).